The rows below give T cell receptor beta chains drawn from one sample of a study of T cell responses to AZD1222 COVID-19 vaccine. The protocol was immunoSEQ multiplex PCR, while the TCRdb copy is restricted to in-frame clones and leaves out a portion. The sample yields 110,000 or so clones, about 90% seen once. Specimen: peripheral blood, collected on day 0 of AZD1222 vaccination. The receptors were sampled from an adult in good health. CDR3s include the opening cysteine and the closing phenylalanine or tryptophan. Fields, in order: CDR3 DNA, CDR3 protein, J gene, D gene, V gene, clone size. The D gene is left open where the match is weak. Size is omitted from some rows. Given values are once, few, many or a class for expanded clones.

cdr3_nt: TGTGCCAGCAGCGTAATGTCGGGACAGCTTGGGTATGGCTACACCTTC
cdr3_aa: CASSVMSGQLGYGYTF
j_call: TRBJ1-2
d_call: TRBD1
v_call: TRBV9
clone_size: .

cdr3_nt: TGCGCCAGCAGCCCCGGGGACAGGTATTCACCCGAGCAGTACTTC
cdr3_aa: CASSPGDRYSPEQYF
j_call: TRBJ2-7
d_call: TRBD1
v_call: TRBV5-1
clone_size: .

cdr3_nt: TGTGCCATCTCCCCCAGGGAAAGCAATCAGCCCCAGCATTTT
cdr3_aa: CAISPRESNQPQHF
j_call: TRBJ1-5
d_call: .
v_call: TRBV10-3
clone_size: .

cdr3_nt: TGTGCCAGCAGTTACTCGAGGGCAGTGTATGTCTACACCTTC
cdr3_aa: CASSYSRAVYVYTF
j_call: TRBJ1-2
d_call: .
v_call: TRBV6-5
clone_size: once

cdr3_nt: TGTGCCTGGAGTGTACAGTCAAATCAGCCCCAGCATTTT
cdr3_aa: CAWSVQSNQPQHF
j_call: TRBJ1-5
d_call: .
v_call: TRBV30
clone_size: .

cdr3_nt: TGTGCCAGCAGCTTAATGTCAGGGGGCAATCAGCCCCAGCATTTT
cdr3_aa: CASSLMSGGNQPQHF
j_call: TRBJ1-5
d_call: .
v_call: TRBV7-2
clone_size: .

cdr3_nt: TGCGCCACCGGCCTAGCGGGAGTTCATGAGCAGTTCTTC
cdr3_aa: CATGLAGVHEQFF
j_call: TRBJ2-1
d_call: TRBD2
v_call: TRBV10-2
clone_size: .

cdr3_nt: TGTGCCAGCAGTACCAGGGTTCGTGCTGAAGCTTTCTTT
cdr3_aa: CASSTRVRAEAFF
j_call: TRBJ1-1
d_call: .
v_call: TRBV7-2
clone_size: .

cdr3_nt: TGTGCCAGCAGATCCGCCGGGACAGGGGATTATAATTCACCCCTCCACTTT
cdr3_aa: CASRSAGTGDYNSPLHF
j_call: TRBJ1-6
d_call: TRBD1
v_call: TRBV27
clone_size: .

cdr3_nt: TGTGCCAGCAGTGAGGATGGCGGGAGCACAGATACGCAGTATTTT
cdr3_aa: CASSEDGGSTDTQYF
j_call: TRBJ2-3
d_call: .
v_call: TRBV6-4
clone_size: .

cdr3_nt: TGTGCCAGCAGTTGGCAGGGGTTCATGAACACTGAAGCTTTCTTT
cdr3_aa: CASSWQGFMNTEAFF
j_call: TRBJ1-1
d_call: .
v_call: TRBV11-2
clone_size: few

cdr3_nt: TGTGCCAGCAGTTACACCGGACAGGAAGTGTGGTCACCCCTCCACTTT
cdr3_aa: CASSYTGQEVWSPLHF
j_call: TRBJ1-6
d_call: TRBD1
v_call: TRBV6-5
clone_size: .

cdr3_nt: TGTGCCAGCAGCAAAGAACCCCGGGACAGCTCCTACGAGCAGTACTTC
cdr3_aa: CASSKEPRDSSYEQYF
j_call: TRBJ2-7
d_call: .
v_call: TRBV21-1
clone_size: .

cdr3_nt: TGTGCCAGCAGTTTAGGACAGGGGAACACTGAAGCTTTCTTT
cdr3_aa: CASSLGQGNTEAFF
j_call: TRBJ1-1
d_call: TRBD1
v_call: TRBV27
clone_size: .

cdr3_nt: TGTGCCAGCAGTGATCAGCCCCAGCATTTT
cdr3_aa: CASSDQPQHF
j_call: TRBJ1-5
d_call: .
v_call: TRBV6-1
clone_size: .

cdr3_nt: TGTGCCTGGAGTCTGGGGAATACAGGGGTACGGGGGAACACTGAAGCTTTCTTT
cdr3_aa: CAWSLGNTGVRGNTEAFF
j_call: TRBJ1-1
d_call: TRBD1
v_call: TRBV30
clone_size: .

cdr3_nt: TGCGCCAGCGCATACAGGGAATATCGCGATGAGCAGTTCTTC
cdr3_aa: CASAYREYRDEQFF
j_call: TRBJ2-1
d_call: .
v_call: TRBV23-1
clone_size: .

cdr3_nt: TGTGCCAGCAGTCCGATCGGGGGGGGATCTGGCAATCAGCCCCAGCATTTT
cdr3_aa: CASSPIGGGSGNQPQHF
j_call: TRBJ1-5
d_call: .
v_call: TRBV28
clone_size: .

cdr3_nt: TGTGCCAGCAGAGACACCGTGGAATATGGCTACACCTTC
cdr3_aa: CASRDTVEYGYTF
j_call: TRBJ1-2
d_call: .
v_call: TRBV6-5
clone_size: few

cdr3_nt: TGTGCCAGCAGTTTAGGGGGGAACTATGGCTACACCTTC
cdr3_aa: CASSLGGNYGYTF
j_call: TRBJ1-2
d_call: .
v_call: TRBV28
clone_size: .

cdr3_nt: TGTGCCAGCAGCCAACAGGGGTCGCTTGGAAACACCATATATTTT
cdr3_aa: CASSQQGSLGNTIYF
j_call: TRBJ1-3
d_call: .
v_call: TRBV3-1/TRBV3-2
clone_size: .

cdr3_nt: TGTGCCAGCAGCTTAATGGACAGTGAGATTGAAGCTTTCTTT
cdr3_aa: CASSLMDSEIEAFF
j_call: TRBJ1-1
d_call: .
v_call: TRBV7-3
clone_size: .

cdr3_nt: TGTGCCAGCAGTGAATTGGTAGGACAATCCCTGTTTTTT
cdr3_aa: CASSELVGQSLFF
j_call: TRBJ2-2
d_call: .
v_call: TRBV6-1
clone_size: .

cdr3_nt: TGTGCCAGTAAGATGGCAGGGTCATGGAACTCTGACTATGGCTACACCTTC
cdr3_aa: CASKMAGSWNSDYGYTF
j_call: TRBJ1-2
d_call: .
v_call: TRBV19
clone_size: .

cdr3_nt: TGTGCCAGCAGTTTTCTTTCGAACACTGAAGCTTTCTTT
cdr3_aa: CASSFLSNTEAFF
j_call: TRBJ1-1
d_call: .
v_call: TRBV12-3/TRBV12-4
clone_size: once

cdr3_nt: TGTGCCAGCAGCCACCTGGACAGGGTGGAAGGCTACACCTTC
cdr3_aa: CASSHLDRVEGYTF
j_call: TRBJ1-2
d_call: TRBD1
v_call: TRBV3-1/TRBV3-2
clone_size: .

cdr3_nt: TGTGCCAGCGCAACGAACGCCCTGAACACTGAAGCTTTCTTT
cdr3_aa: CASATNALNTEAFF
j_call: TRBJ1-1
d_call: .
v_call: TRBV9
clone_size: .

cdr3_nt: TGTGCCATCAGTGAGTCGGTCCGGGGGACTGGGGAGCTGTTTTTT
cdr3_aa: CAISESVRGTGELFF
j_call: TRBJ2-2
d_call: .
v_call: TRBV10-3
clone_size: few

cdr3_nt: TGTGCCAGTAGTATAGCTGGACAGGCCTCTGGAAACACCATATATTTT
cdr3_aa: CASSIAGQASGNTIYF
j_call: TRBJ1-3
d_call: TRBD1
v_call: TRBV19
clone_size: .

cdr3_nt: TGTGCCAGCAGCCCCCGACACTCGGATAACTATGGCTACACCTTC
cdr3_aa: CASSPRHSDNYGYTF
j_call: TRBJ1-2
d_call: .
v_call: TRBV9
clone_size: .

cdr3_nt: TGTGCCTGGAGTGCGACAGGGGTCGGAAGCACCATATATTTT
cdr3_aa: CAWSATGVGSTIYF
j_call: TRBJ1-3
d_call: TRBD1
v_call: TRBV30
clone_size: .

cdr3_nt: TGTGCCAGCAGCGTAGAGCAGGGTTATGGCTACACCTTC
cdr3_aa: CASSVEQGYGYTF
j_call: TRBJ1-2
d_call: .
v_call: TRBV9
clone_size: .

cdr3_nt: TGTGCCAGCAGCCATCTAGACAGGGCCGCTAACTATGGCTACACCTTC
cdr3_aa: CASSHLDRAANYGYTF
j_call: TRBJ1-2
d_call: TRBD1
v_call: TRBV14
clone_size: .

cdr3_nt: TGTGCCAGCAGCCGGGTGGGGACCTACGAGCAGTACTTC
cdr3_aa: CASSRVGTYEQYF
j_call: TRBJ2-7
d_call: .
v_call: TRBV3-1/TRBV3-2
clone_size: .

cdr3_nt: TGCGCCAGCAGCTTTAACAGGGGCGGTATTCAGTACTTC
cdr3_aa: CASSFNRGGIQYF
j_call: TRBJ2-4
d_call: TRBD1
v_call: TRBV5-1
clone_size: .

cdr3_nt: TGCGCCAGCAGCCCTGGGACAGTGGGGGAGAACACTGAAGCTTTCTTT
cdr3_aa: CASSPGTVGENTEAFF
j_call: TRBJ1-1
d_call: TRBD1
v_call: TRBV5-1
clone_size: .

cdr3_nt: TGTGCCAGCAGGAGGGGGACAGGGGTTCGAACCGGGGAGCTGTTTTTT
cdr3_aa: CASRRGTGVRTGELFF
j_call: TRBJ2-2
d_call: TRBD1
v_call: TRBV2
clone_size: .

cdr3_nt: TGTGCCAGCAGCTTGTCGGGGACAGGGGAGGTTTATGGCTACACCTTC
cdr3_aa: CASSLSGTGEVYGYTF
j_call: TRBJ1-2
d_call: TRBD1
v_call: TRBV5-6
clone_size: .

cdr3_nt: TGTGCCAGCAGTCGGCCGGACAATGAGCAGTTCTTC
cdr3_aa: CASSRPDNEQFF
j_call: TRBJ2-1
d_call: .
v_call: TRBV27
clone_size: .

cdr3_nt: TGTGCCAGCAGCCAGGGACAGGGCTCCTACAATGAGCAGTTCTTC
cdr3_aa: CASSQGQGSYNEQFF
j_call: TRBJ2-1
d_call: TRBD1
v_call: TRBV14
clone_size: .

cdr3_nt: TGTGCCAGCAGTCCGAGGATCGGAAGACTAGCGGGAGTGACAGATTACGAGCAGTACTTC
cdr3_aa: CASSPRIGRLAGVTDYEQYF
j_call: TRBJ2-7
d_call: TRBD2
v_call: TRBV27
clone_size: once

cdr3_nt: TGCGCCAGCAGCGCAACACTCCAGGGGGCCACAGATACGCAGTATTTT
cdr3_aa: CASSATLQGATDTQYF
j_call: TRBJ2-3
d_call: TRBD1
v_call: TRBV5-1
clone_size: .

cdr3_nt: TGTGCCAGCAGTGAAATAGGAAGCACCGGGGAGCTGTTTTTT
cdr3_aa: CASSEIGSTGELFF
j_call: TRBJ2-2
d_call: .
v_call: TRBV6-1
clone_size: .

cdr3_nt: TGTGCCACCAGTGAAAACAGGGGAGAGAGTAATCAGCCCCAGCATTTT
cdr3_aa: CATSENRGESNQPQHF
j_call: TRBJ1-5
d_call: TRBD1
v_call: TRBV24-1
clone_size: .

cdr3_nt: TGTGCCAGTAGAAATAGCGGCACAGATACGCAGTATTTT
cdr3_aa: CASRNSGTDTQYF
j_call: TRBJ2-3
d_call: .
v_call: TRBV19
clone_size: .

cdr3_nt: TGTGCCAGCAGTTACGGTGCAACTAATGAAAAACTGTTTTTT
cdr3_aa: CASSYGATNEKLFF
j_call: TRBJ1-4
d_call: .
v_call: TRBV6-5
clone_size: .

cdr3_nt: TGTGCCACCAGCAGATCTCAGGGGGCCAGGGGAGAGACCCAGTACTTC
cdr3_aa: CATSRSQGARGETQYF
j_call: TRBJ2-5
d_call: TRBD1
v_call: TRBV15
clone_size: .

cdr3_nt: TGTGCCAGCAGTTTGGGCACCGGGGAGCTGTTTTTT
cdr3_aa: CASSLGTGELFF
j_call: TRBJ2-2
d_call: .
v_call: TRBV12-3/TRBV12-4
clone_size: .

cdr3_nt: TGTGCCAGCAGCAAAGACAGGGGGCGTTCCTATGGCTACACCTTC
cdr3_aa: CASSKDRGRSYGYTF
j_call: TRBJ1-2
d_call: TRBD1
v_call: TRBV2
clone_size: .

cdr3_nt: TGTGCCAGCAGCGTAGGGACAGGACTTCACACTGAAGCTTTCTTT
cdr3_aa: CASSVGTGLHTEAFF
j_call: TRBJ1-1
d_call: TRBD1
v_call: TRBV9
clone_size: .

cdr3_nt: TGTGCCTGGCGGGGACTAGCGGGGCCCTACGAGCAGTACTTC
cdr3_aa: CAWRGLAGPYEQYF
j_call: TRBJ2-7
d_call: TRBD2
v_call: TRBV30
clone_size: .

cdr3_nt: TGTGCCAGCAGTTCTCACCCACGGACGGGCATGAACACTGAAGCTTTCTTT
cdr3_aa: CASSSHPRTGMNTEAFF
j_call: TRBJ1-1
d_call: .
v_call: TRBV28
clone_size: .

cdr3_nt: TGTGCCAGCAGCAGAGAGTGGGACACCAACACAGATACGCAGTATTTT
cdr3_aa: CASSREWDTNTDTQYF
j_call: TRBJ2-3
d_call: .
v_call: TRBV5-6
clone_size: .